The clone carrying this T cell receptor beta chain was seen more than once but under ten times. Its matching antigen is unknown. This sample is drawn from a study of T-cell memory formation after mild COVID-19. Barcoded TCR alpha and TCR beta cDNA libraries with UMIs came from 5'RACE using constant-segment primers. Via MiXCR, TCRdb re-called the 5' RACE reads, giving one row per CDR3 protein. Of hundreds of thousands of distinct CDR3 sequences listed, roughly 15% are singletons. Germline V CDR1 and CDR2: MNHEY, SVGAGI. Trimming removed 6 bases at V and 9 bases at J, with 17 bases between. The length of the CDR3 is 13 residues. Study results and limitations: Some clones that responded were present in memory (sampled pre-infection), which suggests cross-reactive memory joined.

Sequenced material: PBMCs or a T cell subset sorted from them (not recorded which). This chain connects TRBV6-5 to TRBJ1-1; possibly TRBD1 for D (6 bases). The receptor was derived from a man aged 18-30 years who had mild COVID-19 (a few samples of this study predate the infection). Cell type and time point are not known. The chain's CDR3 is CASRNPGHRQAFF. The CDR3, as DNA: TGTGCCAGCAGGAACCCGGGACACCGACAAGCTTTCTTT.